This TCR beta chain was sequenced in a study of T-cell reconstitution after alpha-beta-depleted transplantation in children. Unique molecular identifiers were incorporated when the TCRbeta library was constructed. TCRdb re-derived calls from the PCR reads in MiXCR, one entry per CDR3 protein. The data contain about 600,000 distinct CDR3 sequences, around 23% of them singletons. Details on this clonotype: The antigen is undetermined.

Points from the study as a whole: High day-60 TCRbeta diversity in some patients came from surviving recipient T cells and thymic progenitors.

This CDR3 region has 17 residues. The V gene lost 6 bases and the J gene lost 0 bases, with 18 bases spanning the gap. Sequenced here: PBMCs, mostly from graft donor cells, sampled 360 days after TCRalphabeta/CD19-depleted stem cell transplant. The chain employs TRBV12-3 or TRBV12-4 and TRBJ1-5; D may be TRBD1 (5 bases). This TCR was sampled from a boy under two years old who had a stem cell transplant for acute myeloid leukemia, so the T cells may come from the graft donor. The CDR3, as DNA: TGTGCCAGCAGCTTGATAGCAGGACAATATAGCAATCAGCCCCAGCATTTT. Amino acid sequence: CASSLIAGQYSNQPQHF.